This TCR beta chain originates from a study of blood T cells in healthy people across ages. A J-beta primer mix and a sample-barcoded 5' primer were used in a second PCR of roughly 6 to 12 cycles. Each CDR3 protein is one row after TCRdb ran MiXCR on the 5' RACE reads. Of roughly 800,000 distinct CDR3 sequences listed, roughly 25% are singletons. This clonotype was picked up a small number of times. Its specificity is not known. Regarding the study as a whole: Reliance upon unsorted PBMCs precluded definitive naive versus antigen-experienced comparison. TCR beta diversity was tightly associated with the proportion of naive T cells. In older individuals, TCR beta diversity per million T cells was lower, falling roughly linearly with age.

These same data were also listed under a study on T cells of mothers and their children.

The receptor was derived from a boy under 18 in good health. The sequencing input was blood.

The CDR3 nucleotides are TGCGCCAGCAGCTTGCTCGAGCGGGGGGGCTTGGATGAGCAGTTCTTC. Encoded protein: CASSLLERGGLDEQFF. V gene TRBV5-1 combines with J gene TRBJ2-1, with 10 positions matching TRBD2. Germline-derived CDR1 and CDR2 are SGHRS and YFSETQ. V lost 1 base, J lost 8 bases, and 9 bases stayed unmatched. The CDR3 totals 16 residues.